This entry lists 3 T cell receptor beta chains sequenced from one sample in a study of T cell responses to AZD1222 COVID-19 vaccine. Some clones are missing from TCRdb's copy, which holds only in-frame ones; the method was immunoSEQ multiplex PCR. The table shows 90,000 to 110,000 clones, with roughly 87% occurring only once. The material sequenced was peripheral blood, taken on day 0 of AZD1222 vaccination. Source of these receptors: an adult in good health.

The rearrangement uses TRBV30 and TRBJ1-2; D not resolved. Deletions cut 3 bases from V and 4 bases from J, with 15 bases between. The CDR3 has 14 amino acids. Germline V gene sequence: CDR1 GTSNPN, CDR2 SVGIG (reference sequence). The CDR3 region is CAWRLSSATYGYTF. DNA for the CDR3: TGTGCCTGGAGGCTTTCGAGTGCGACCTATGGCTACACCTTC.

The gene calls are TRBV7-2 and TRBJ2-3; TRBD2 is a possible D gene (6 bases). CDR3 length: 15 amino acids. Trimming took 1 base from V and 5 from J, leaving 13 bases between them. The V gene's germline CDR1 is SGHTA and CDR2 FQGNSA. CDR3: CASSLDTGVRDTQYF. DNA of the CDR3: TGTGCCAGCAGCTTAGATACGGGGGTTAGAGATACGCAGTATTTT.

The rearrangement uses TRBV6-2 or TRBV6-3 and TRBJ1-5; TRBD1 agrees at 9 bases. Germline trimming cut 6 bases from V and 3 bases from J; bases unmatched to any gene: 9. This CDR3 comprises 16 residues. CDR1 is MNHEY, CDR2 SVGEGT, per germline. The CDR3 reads CASSPLDRGYNQPQHF. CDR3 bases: TGTGCCAGCAGCCCCTTGGACAGGGGATACAATCAGCCCCAGCATTTT.